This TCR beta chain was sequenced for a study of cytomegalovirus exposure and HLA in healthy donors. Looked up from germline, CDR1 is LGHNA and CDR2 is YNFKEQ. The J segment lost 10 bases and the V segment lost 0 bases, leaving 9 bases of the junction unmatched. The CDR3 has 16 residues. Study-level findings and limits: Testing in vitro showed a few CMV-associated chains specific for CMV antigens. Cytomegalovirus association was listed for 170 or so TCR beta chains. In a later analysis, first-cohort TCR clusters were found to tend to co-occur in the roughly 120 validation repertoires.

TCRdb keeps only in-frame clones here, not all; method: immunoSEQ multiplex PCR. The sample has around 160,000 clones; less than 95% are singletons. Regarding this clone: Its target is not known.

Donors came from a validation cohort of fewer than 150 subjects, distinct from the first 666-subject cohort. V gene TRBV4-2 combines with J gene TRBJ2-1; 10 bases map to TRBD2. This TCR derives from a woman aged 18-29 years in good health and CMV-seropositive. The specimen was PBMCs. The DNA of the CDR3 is TGTGCCAGCAGCCAAGATTACAAGCGGGAGGGAGGGGAGCAGTTCTTC. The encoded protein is CASSQDYKREGGEQFF.